This record concerns one TCR beta chain sequence. Per the original methods: Amplification of reference gene primers provided the estimated nucleated cell counts. Profiled with immunoSEQ multiplex PCR; TCRdb holds only in-frame clones, not every one. Clonal size and the V and J genes are those of that table, whereas D and trimming came from the DNA. The data show 300,000 to 400,000 clones, with around 89% seen just once and more than 0.9% held by the top ten. This specimen belongs to a study of blood T cell repertoires in COVID-19. This study enrolled people aged about 18 to 95 from 20 to 25 US geographic areas. Clinical histories supplied by participants themselves formed the basis of cohort assignment. The TCR originated in a woman aged 30 to 39 with acute COVID-19. What was sequenced was PBMCs or T cells enriched from blood (not recorded which).

Here the CDR3 DNA reads TGTGCCAGCAGTCCGGACAGGCACGAGCAGTACTTC. It specifies CASSPDRHEQYF. The chain couples TRBV25-1 to TRBJ2-7; 7 nucleotides match TRBD1. Germline V gene sequence: CDR1 MGHDK, CDR2 SYGVNS. This CDR3 spans 12 amino acids. Trimming took 5 bases from V and 5 from J; bases not matched to a gene: 3.